The entry below describes one TCR beta chain. Its target is unknown. The entry originates in a study of read filtering for tumor transcriptome and immune sequencing. In the study overall: By R-ISS, stages I, II and III held approximately 8, 16 and 7 patients. DNase treatment preceded whole-transcriptome library preparation. TCR-mapped reads were about 3.5 to 10.27 million with IR-seq versus roughly 80 to 1,300 with RNA-seq. Study-wide results and caveats: Compared with RNA-seq, IR-seq gave much higher clonotype depth and reliability.

The library was built from 400 ng RNA with molecular barcoded adaptors for alpha/delta and beta/gamma chains. Using its own MiXCR run on the reads, TCRdb lists one record per CDR3 protein. The table has some 40,000 distinct CDR3 sequences, 14% seen once. V gave up 7 bases and J gave up 5 bases, with 6 bases separating them. The CDR3 contains 12 residues. From germline, CDR1 is SNHLY and CDR2 FYNNEI. The material sequenced was a population of CD138-negative cells sorted from bone marrow. The receptor was derived from a donor at least 40 years old with multiple myeloma. The chain joins TRBV2 to TRBJ1-6; D unresolved. CDR3 DNA: TGTGCCAGCAATAGGGATAATTCACCCCTCCACTTT. Its translation is CASNRDNSPLHF.